These T cell receptor beta chains were read from a single sample in a study of cytomegalovirus exposure and HLA in healthy donors. Repertoires were generated with immunoSEQ multiplex PCR, while TCRdb's copy carries only in-frame clones and drops some. The sample contains about 120,000 clones, more than 15% of which appear only once. Sequencing input: PBMCs. All receptors derive from a female donor in good health and CMV-seropositive. Both conserved end residues are part of each CDR3. A D gene is named only where the DNA matches it firmly. Rows give clone size only sometimes, using once, few, many, or a class for an expanded clone.

j_call clone_size d_call v_call cdr3_aa cdr3_nt
TRBJ2-3 few TRBD2 TRBV2 CASSLSGGGLTDTQYF TGTGCCAGCAGTCTTAGCGGGGGGGGCCTCACAGATACGCAGTATTTT
TRBJ1-2 few . TRBV7-8 CASSFDQGFYGYTF TGTGCCAGCAGCTTCGATCAGGGATTCTATGGCTACACCTTC
TRBJ2-7 . . TRBV5-4 CASSLTETAQTYEQYF TGTGCCAGCAGCTTGACGGAGACAGCACAGACCTACGAGCAGTACTTC
TRBJ1-5 few . TRBV2 CASSVLGRQGQPQHF TGTGCCAGCAGTGTCCTTGGGAGGCAGGGCCAGCCCCAGCATTTT
TRBJ2-5 . TRBD2 TRBV7-2 CASSSRQGTSGSGETQYF TGTGCCAGCAGCTCTAGACAGGGGACTAGCGGGAGTGGGGAGACCCAGTACTTC
TRBJ2-7 . . TRBV2 CASSVDSSYEQYF TGTGCCAGCAGTGTTGACTCTTCCTACGAGCAGTACTTC
TRBJ2-2 few . TRBV27 CASSFWQGLPGELFF TGTGCCAGCAGTTTTTGGCAGGGGCTTCCCGGGGAGCTGTTTTTT
TRBJ2-6 few . TRBV27 CASSHGISGANVLTF TGTGCCAGCAGCCACGGGATTTCTGGGGCCAACGTCCTGACTTTC
TRBJ1-2 . . TRBV28 CASSFHGDRQANYGYTF TGTGCCAGCAGTTTCCACGGTGACAGGCAAGCTAACTATGGCTACACCTTC
TRBJ2-7 . . TRBV28 CASSLINYEQYF TGTGCCAGCAGTTTAATTAACTACGAGCAGTACTTC
TRBJ2-7 . . TRBV7-8 CASSPQGSFLYEQYF TGTGCCAGCAGCCCCCAGGGTAGCTTTCTGTACGAGCAGTACTTC
TRBJ1-2 . . TRBV7-2 CASSLVGEFYGYTF TGTGCCAGCAGCTTAGTAGGAGAGTTCTATGGCTACACCTTC
TRBJ2-1 few TRBD2 TRBV6-5 CASSYLGLAGGGEQFF TGTGCCAGCAGTTACCTGGGACTAGCGGGAGGTGGGGAGCAGTTCTTC
TRBJ1-5 few . TRBV27 CASSTYFNQPQHF TGTGCCAGCAGTACCTATTTTAATCAGCCCCAGCATTTT
TRBJ2-7 few TRBD2 TRBV27 CASSLSFSGIGEQYF TGTGCCAGCAGTTTATCCTTTAGCGGGATAGGGGAGCAGTACTTC
TRBJ2-1 . TRBD2 TRBV2 CASRATPGLGHTYNEQFF TGTGCCAGCAGAGCCACGCCGGGACTAGGGCATACCTACAATGAGCAGTTCTTC
TRBJ1-1 . . TRBV2 CASNFRVAEAFF TGTGCCAGCAATTTCAGGGTAGCTGAAGCTTTCTTT
TRBJ2-3 . . TRBV28 CASSLRRTQLVTDTQYF TGTGCCAGCAGTTTGCGTCGAACTCAATTGGTTACAGATACGCAGTATTTT
TRBJ2-1 . . TRBV28 CASSPPRLYNEQFF TGTGCCAGCAGTCCTCCGAGGTTGTACAATGAGCAGTTCTTC
TRBJ1-3 . TRBD1 TRBV6-6 CASNRRTGRSGNTIYF TGTGCCAGCAATAGAAGGACAGGAAGGTCCGGAAACACCATATATTTT
TRBJ1-1 . . TRBV27 CASRQPGIGTEAFF TGTGCCAGCAGGCAGCCAGGGATAGGCACTGAAGCTTTCTTT
TRBJ2-5 . . TRBV5-4 CASSLDGIQETQYF TGTGCCAGCAGCTTGGATGGCATCCAAGAGACCCAGTACTTC
TRBJ2-3 . . TRBV5-1 CASSLGRGANTQYF TGCGCCAGCAGCTTGGGACGGGGGGCGAATACGCAGTATTTT